This TCR beta chain was observed in a study of vaccination and CD4 T cells after COVID-19. Study-wide context: Stimulation of cells relied on overlapping spike peptides derived from SARS-CoV-2, HCoV-NL63, HCoV-OC43 and HCoV-229E. Study conclusions and caveats: Median SARS-CoV-2-reactive clonotypes rose from approximately 21 to 38, not significantly.

Once obtained from cultured CD4+ T cells, the DNA was sequenced using the Oncomine TCR Beta short-read assay. TCRdb fed the PCR reads into MiXCR, producing one record per CDR3 protein. The data show roughly 10,000 distinct CDR3 sequences, 48% seen once. As for this clonotype: Its specificity is not known.

Treatment noted: roughly ten-day PBMC culture with coronavirus spike peptide pools or control peptides (ViraFEST assay). CD4+ T cells of the unexposed donor were collected before the COVID-19 pandemic (2011-2018). The ViraFEST method relied on peptide pools to expand antigen-specific T cells, followed by TCR sequencing. The V end was cut by 2 bases, the J end by 4 bases, with 11 bases between. Per germline, CDR1 GTSNPN and CDR2 SVGIG (reference sequence). The CDR3 contains 13 residues. This TCR was sampled from a human donor in good health. This chain connects TRBV30 to TRBJ2-5; TRBD1 might be the D (6 bases). Sequencing was done on a sample of CD4+ T cells from blood, cultured in vitro. The CDR3 spells CAWSTGRGETQYF. CDR3 bases: TGTGCCTGGAGTACGGGCAGGGGAGAGACCCAGTACTTC. The full variable domain, its missing parts supplied by reference TRBV30 and TRBJ2-5, is SQTIHQWPATLVQPVGSPLSLECTVEGTSNPNLYWYRQAAGRGLQLLFYSVGIGQISSEVPQNLSASRPQDRQFILSSKKLLLSDSGFYLCAWSTGRGETQYFGPGTRLLVL.